Below, 14 T cell receptor beta chains from the same sample are listed, as sequenced in a study of regulatory T cells in long-lasting Graves disease. Time point indicated: newly diagnosed GD, antithyroid drugs for less than 3 months. PBMC-extracted RNA yielded the TCR library. Both iRepertoire HTBI primers and Arm-PCR of CDR3 regions were used to build the TCR beta libraries. From the multiplex PCR reads, TCRdb called clonotypes with MiXCR, one entry per CDR3 protein. The repertoire holds more than 300,000 distinct CDR3 sequences, with around 11% as singletons. The sample was also linked to a second study, of T cells in Graves' hyperthyroidism and ophthalmopathy.

This sample comprised peripheral blood mononuclear cells (PBMCs), obtained at new diagnosis, from a patient treated with antithyroid drugs. The source of these receptors is a woman aged 18-29 years with Graves disease.

This clonotype appeared many times. V is TRBV20-1 and J is TRBJ2-2; D is possibly TRBD1 (5 bases). V shed 0 bases and J shed 9 bases, with 17 bases lying between them. CDR3 size: 15 residues. Germline V gene sequence: CDR1 DFQATT, CDR2 SNEGSKA (reference sequence). The CDR3 here is CSARDSQGAFRELFF. CDR3 bases: TGCAGTGCTAGAGATTCGCAGGGCGCCTTTCGGGAGCTGTTTTTT.

There are many counts of this clonotype. V gene TRBV6-1 combines with J gene TRBJ2-7, with 7 bases matching TRBD2. Trimming at V came to 5 bases and at J to 4 bases, leaving 11 bases not matched to a gene. This CDR3 has 15 residues. The germline CDR1 and CDR2 sequences are MNHNS and SASEGT. This CDR3 is CASSPRASGSYEQYF. For the CDR3, the DNA is TGTGCCAGCAGTCCCCGGGCTAGCGGTTCTTACGAGCAGTACTTC.

This clonotype occurred a few times. The chain joins TRBV10-3 to TRBJ1-2; D remains ambiguous. Germline V lookup: CDR1 ENHRY, CDR2 SYGVKD. The CDR3 sequence is 14 residues long. With 0 bases removed from V and 8 bases from J, the gap between germline ends came to 13 bases. The CDR3 region is CAISESPQAYGYTF. The CDR3 DNA follows: TGTGCCATCAGTGAGTCCCCCCAAGCATACGGCTACACCTTC.

In its sample, this clonotype was seen many times. The genes are TRBV12-3 or TRBV12-4 and TRBJ2-2; no clear D. Between the trimmed V and J ends, which lost 5 bases and 3 bases, there was a span of 16 bases. The CDR3 spans 16 residues. CDR3 residues: CASSKLAYYDTGELFF. DNA for the CDR3: TGTGCCAGCAGTAAACTCGCCTATTATGACACCGGGGAGCTGTTTTTT.

This clonotype was seen repeatedly, ten times or more. The DNA of the CDR3 is TGCAGTGCAAGGACAGTTCACACTGAAGCTTTCTTT. It specifies CSARTVHTEAFF. This sequence joins TRBV20-1 and TRBJ1-1, with a tentative D call TRBD1 (6 bases). The CDR3 length is 12 residues. V was cut by 6 bases and J by 3 bases, with 11 bases left in between. Germline V lookup: CDR1 DFQATT, CDR2 SNEGSKA (reference sequence).

The chain combines TRBV7-6 with TRBJ2-7; D is possibly TRBD1 (5 bases). The CDR3 is made up of 13 amino acids. V lost 0 bases to trimming and J lost 5 bases, with 8 bases between them. Germline V gene data show CDR1 as SGHVS and CDR2 as FNYEAQ. The CDR3 sequence: CASSLAGPNEQYF. CDR3 nucleotide sequence: TGTGCCAGCAGCTTAGCGGGGCCAAACGAGCAGTACTTC. The whole variable domain, filled in from reference TRBV7-6 and TRBJ2-7, reads GAGVSQSPRYKVTKRGQDVALRCDPISGHVSLYWYRQALGQGPEFLTYFNYEAQQDKSGLPNDRFSAERPEGSISTLTIQRTEQRDSAMYRCASSLAGPNEQYFGPGTRLTVT.

This clonotype was seen repeatedly, ten times or more. The chain recombines TRBV2 with TRBJ1-3; D is unclear. CDR1 is SNHLY and CDR2 is FYNNEI in the germline V gene. The CDR3 has 13 residues. V shed 8 bases and J shed 0 bases, with 8 bases lying between them. The CDR3 reads CASSGVSGNTIYF. The CDR3 DNA follows: TGTGCCAGCTCCGGGGTCTCTGGAAACACCATATATTTT.

This clonotype was detected a few times. The chain carries TRBV12-3 or TRBV12-4 and TRBJ2-7; 12 nucleotides match TRBD2. The ends lost 6 bases at V and 3 bases at J; junction bases unmatched: 3. CDR3 length: 14 residues. CDR3 sequence: CASSRLAGVYEQYF. The CDR3 DNA is TGTGCCAGCAGCCGACTAGCGGGAGTCTACGAGCAGTACTTC.

This clonotype was seen repeatedly, ten times or more. The chain has TRBV9 and TRBJ1-2, with D tentatively TRBD1 (5 bases). Deletions cut 4 bases from V and 3 bases from J, with 10 bases between. Looked up from germline, CDR1 is SGDLS and CDR2 is YYNGEE. CDR3 length equals 13 residues. The chain's CDR3 is CASSLARDYGYTF. CDR3 coding DNA: TGTGCCAGCAGCTTAGCCAGGGACTATGGCTACACCTTC.

The chain uses TRBV4-3 and TRBJ1-2; D is perhaps TRBD1 (5 bases). Germline lookup yields CDR1 LGHNA and CDR2 YSLEER. Trimming stripped 2 bases from V and 1 base from J, with 8 bases between. The CDR3 has 14 amino acids. CDR3: CASSQQGSNYGYTF. The CDR3 nucleotides read TGCGCCAGCAGCCAACAGGGTAGTAACTATGGCTACACCTTC.

The chain is built from TRBV5-1 and TRBJ2-5, with a weak D call TRBD2 (5 bases). The CDR3 length is 15 residues. Germline CDR1 is SGHRS and CDR2 is YFSETQ. Trimming removed 3 bases at V and 8 bases at J, with 20 bases between. In nucleotides, the CDR3 is TGCGCCAGCAGCTCATCAATGGACTGGGGAAACACCCAGTACTTC. Translation: CASSSSMDWGNTQYF.

In regard to this clonotype: An end of the junction differs from the germline gene, which may be a read error. The chain joins TRBV6-2 or TRBV6-3 to TRBJ2-1; possibly TRBD1 or TRBD2 for D (5 bases each). The CDR3 covers 12 residues. Germline V gene lookup returns CDR1 MNHEY and CDR2 SVGEGT. The CDR3, as DNA: TGTGCCAGCAGTGAATTGAGGGGACGGGAATACTTC. This codes for CASSELRGREYF.

This clonotype was seen at least ten times. The CDR3 sequence is CASSRDRTGATEAFF. Here the CDR3 DNA reads TGCGCCAGCAGCCGGGATAGGACAGGGGCTACGGAAGCTTTCTTT. This chain links TRBV4-3 with TRBJ1-1, with TRBD1 identical over 9 bases. This CDR3 is built from 15 residues. Losses at the gene ends were 4 bases for V and 8 bases for J; bases not matched to a gene: 11. Germline CDR1 reads LGHNA; CDR2 reads YSLEER.

This clonotype was counted many times. The chain has TRBV5-6 and TRBJ2-1; 7 bases line up with TRBD1. Trimming removed 5 bases from V and 3 bases from J; junction bases left unmatched: 5. Germline-derived CDR1 and CDR2 are SGHDT and YYEEEE. The CDR3 contains 14 residues. CDR3 protein: CASSLQGLYNEQFF. CDR3 sequence (DNA): TGTGCCAGCAGTTTACAGGGGCTCTACAATGAGCAGTTCTTC.